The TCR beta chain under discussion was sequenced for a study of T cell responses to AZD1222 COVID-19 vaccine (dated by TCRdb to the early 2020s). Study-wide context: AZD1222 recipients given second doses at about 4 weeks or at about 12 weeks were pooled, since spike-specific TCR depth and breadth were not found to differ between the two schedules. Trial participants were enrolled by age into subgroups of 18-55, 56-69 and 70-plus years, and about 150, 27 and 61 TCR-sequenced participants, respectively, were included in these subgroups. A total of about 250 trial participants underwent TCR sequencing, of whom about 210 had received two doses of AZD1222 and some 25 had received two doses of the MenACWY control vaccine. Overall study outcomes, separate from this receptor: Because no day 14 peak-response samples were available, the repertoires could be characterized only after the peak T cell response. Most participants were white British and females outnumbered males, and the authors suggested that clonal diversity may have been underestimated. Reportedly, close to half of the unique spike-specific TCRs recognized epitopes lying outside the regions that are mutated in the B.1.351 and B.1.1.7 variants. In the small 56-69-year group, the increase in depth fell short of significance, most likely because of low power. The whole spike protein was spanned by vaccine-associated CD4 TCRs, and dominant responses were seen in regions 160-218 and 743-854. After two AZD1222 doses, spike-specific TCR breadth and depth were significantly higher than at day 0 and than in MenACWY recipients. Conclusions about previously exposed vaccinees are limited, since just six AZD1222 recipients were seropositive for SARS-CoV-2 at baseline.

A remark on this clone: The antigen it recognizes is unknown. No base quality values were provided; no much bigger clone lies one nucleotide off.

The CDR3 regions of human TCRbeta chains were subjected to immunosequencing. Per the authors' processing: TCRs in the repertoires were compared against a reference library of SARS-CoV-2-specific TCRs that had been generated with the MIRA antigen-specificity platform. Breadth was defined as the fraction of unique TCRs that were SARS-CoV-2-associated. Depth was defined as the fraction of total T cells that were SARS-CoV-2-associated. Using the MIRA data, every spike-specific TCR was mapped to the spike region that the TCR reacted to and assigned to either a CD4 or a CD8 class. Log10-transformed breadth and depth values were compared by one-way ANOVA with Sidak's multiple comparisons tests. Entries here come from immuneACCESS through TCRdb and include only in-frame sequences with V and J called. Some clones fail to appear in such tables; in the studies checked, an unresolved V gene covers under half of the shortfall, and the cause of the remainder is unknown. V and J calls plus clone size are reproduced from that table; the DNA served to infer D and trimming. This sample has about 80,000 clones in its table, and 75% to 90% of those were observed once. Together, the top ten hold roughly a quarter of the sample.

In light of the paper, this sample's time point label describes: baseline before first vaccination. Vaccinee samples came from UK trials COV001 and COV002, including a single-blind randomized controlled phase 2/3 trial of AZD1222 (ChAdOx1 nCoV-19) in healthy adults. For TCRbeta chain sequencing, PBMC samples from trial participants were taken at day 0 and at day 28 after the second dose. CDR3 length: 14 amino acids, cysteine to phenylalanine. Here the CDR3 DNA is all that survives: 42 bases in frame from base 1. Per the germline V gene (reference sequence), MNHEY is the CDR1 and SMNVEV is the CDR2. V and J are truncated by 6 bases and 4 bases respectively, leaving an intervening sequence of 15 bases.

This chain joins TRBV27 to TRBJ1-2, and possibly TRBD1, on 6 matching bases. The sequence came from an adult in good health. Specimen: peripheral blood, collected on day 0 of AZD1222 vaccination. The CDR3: CASSFSRGSYGYTF. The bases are TGTGCCAGCAGCTTTTCCAGGGGAAGCTATGGCTACACCTTC.